A single sample is the source of the 13 T cell receptor beta chains below, sequenced in a study of beta chain features in type 1 diabetes. Reverse transcribing all isolated RNA meant expressed TCRB transcripts were sequenced. Assay used: immunoSEQ multiplex PCR; TCRdb lists only in-frame clones, some missing. The sample shows some 250,000 clones, 27% of them seen only once. Sequenced: central memory CD4+ T cells from blood. These receptors originate from a man in his thirties or forties in good health.

The rearrangement links TRBV18 to TRBJ2-1; no reliable D call. V was shortened by 3 bases and J by 7 bases, with 13 bases between the two germline ends. The CDR3 is made up of 14 amino acids. CDR1 is KGHSH and CDR2 is LQKENI in the germline V gene. The CDR3 sequence: CASSPPGVSNEQFF. The DNA of the CDR3 is TGTGCCAGCTCACCCCCCGGCGTGTCGAATGAGCAGTTCTTC.

This clone was recorded at least ten times. The V and J genes are TRBV28 and TRBJ2-1; no firm D call. The V gene's germline CDR1 is MDHEN and CDR2 SYDVKM. The CDR3 contains 13 residues. Trimming removed 6 bases at V and 7 bases at J, with 13 bases between. The CDR3 protein is CASRQSVQNEQFF. The DNA for the CDR3 is TGTGCCAGCAGGCAGAGTGTCCAAAATGAGCAGTTCTTC.

The chain recombines TRBV30 with TRBJ2-7; D uncertain. Trimming removed 8 bases from V and 2 bases from J, with 10 bases in between. CDR3 length: 11 amino acids. CDR1 GTSNPN and CDR2 SVGIG come from the germline V gene (reference sequence). The CDR3 loop is CAGSETYEQYF. As DNA, the CDR3 is TGTGCCGGCAGCGAGACCTACGAGCAGTACTTC.

The chain employs TRBV10-3 and TRBJ1-1; D call uncertain. V lost 6 bases and J lost 1, with 3 bases in between. Germline V gives CDR1 ENHRY, CDR2 SYGVKD. This CDR3 has 11 amino acids. The CDR3 spells CAISSNTEAFF. The CDR3 DNA reads TGTGCCATCAGCTCGAACACTGAAGCTTTCTTT.

This chain uses TRBV29-1 with TRBJ2-2; D possibly corresponds to TRBD2 (5 bases). Germline-derived CDR1 and CDR2 are SQVTM and ANQGSEA. The CDR3 has 12 residues. CDR3 sequence reads: CPREGRTGELFF. The CDR3 coding sequence is TGCCCCCGCGAGGGAAGGACCGGGGAGCTGTTTTTT.

The chain combines TRBV7-9 with TRBJ2-7, with 8 bases fitting TRBD2. This CDR3 spans 12 amino acids. The V segment lost 11 bases and the J segment 1 base; nucleotides outside the gene matches: 4. CDR1 SEHNR and CDR2 FQNEAQ come from the germline V gene (reference sequence). The CDR3 loop is CAAGGRSYEQYF. The DNA for the CDR3 is TGTGCCGCTGGCGGGAGGTCCTACGAGCAGTACTTC.

The V and J genes are TRBV2 and TRBJ2-7; D not certain. The germline gives CDR1 SNHLY, CDR2 FYNNEI. The V and J ends lost 6 bases and 3 bases respectively, with 12 bases between them. This CDR3 has 13 amino acids. DNA of the CDR3: TGTGCCAGCAGGCCCGGAGACGGCTACGAGCAGTACTTC. This sequence encodes CASRPGDGYEQYF.

This clone was detected only a few times. This rearrangement joins TRBV9 to TRBJ2-3; no clear D. CDR3 size: 13 residues. Germline-derived CDR1 and CDR2 are SGDLS and YYNGEE. The germline V and J ends were trimmed by 2 bases and 6 bases, with 10 bases remaining between them. The CDR3 DNA reads TGTGCCAGCAGCGTCGGACCTGCCGATACGCAGTATTTT. Protein product: CASSVGPADTQYF.

This chain joins TRBV25-1 and TRBJ1-1; D ambiguous. Germline loops: CDR1 MGHDK, CDR2 SYGVNS. V dropped 10 bases and J dropped 11 bases, with 17 bases sitting between them. This CDR3 is 11 amino acids long. The CDR3 coding sequence is TGTGCCACTCGGGCGTACTCGACGGCTTTCTTT. Its protein product is CATRAYSTAFF.

This chain links TRBV14 with TRBJ2-5; TRBD1 might be the D (6 bases). Germline V gives CDR1 SGHDN, CDR2 FVKESK. The germline V and J ends were trimmed by 0 bases and 4 bases, with 9 bases remaining between them. The CDR3 consists of 14 residues. This chain's CDR3 is CASSQEQGRETQYF. As DNA, the CDR3 is TGTGCCAGCAGCCAAGAACAGGGTCGAGAGACCCAGTACTTC.

This clone has more than one count but fewer than ten. The rearrangement links TRBV25-1 to TRBJ2-7; D is perhaps TRBD1 (6 bases). Trimming took off 5 bases at V and 4 bases at J, with 9 bases between the two ends. The CDR3 is 12 amino acids. Germline V gene data show CDR1 as MGHDK and CDR2 as SYGVNS. As DNA, the CDR3 is TGTGCCAGCAGTAGGGGGACATACGAGCAGTACTTC. Translation gives CASSRGTYEQYF.

This clone came up many times. J is TRBJ1-6 and V is TRBV19; no reliable D call. The germline V gene encodes CDR1 LNHDA and CDR2 SQIVND (reference sequence). The CDR3 is 13 amino acids. Trimming cost V 3 bases and J 10 bases, with 10 bases left between them. Here the CDR3 reads CASSIGGYSPLHF. The CDR3 nucleotides are TGTGCCAGTAGTATCGGAGGTTACTCACCCCTCCACTTT.

The rearrangement joins TRBV28 to TRBJ2-7; 9 bases agree with TRBD2. Germline V gene sequence: CDR1 MDHEN, CDR2 SYDVKM. The CDR3 spans 14 residues. The ends lost 8 bases at V and 6 bases at J; junction bases unmatched: 11. CDR3 bases: TGTGCCAGCCGCCTAGCGGGAAGTCCGGCCGAGCAGTACTTC. Translated: CASRLAGSPAEQYF.